A single sample gave rise to the 29 T cell receptor beta chains below, sequenced in a study of T-cell memory formation after mild COVID-19. TCRdb reanalysed the 5' RACE reads using MiXCR and keeps one entry per CDR3 protein. The sample lists 49,000 or so distinct CDR3 sequences, around 7.3% occurring once. The specimen was PBMCs or a T cell subset sorted from them (not recorded which). Every receptor here comes from a man aged 18 to 29 who had mild COVID-19 (a few samples of this study predate the infection). Cell type and time point are not known.

This clonotype was seen repeatedly, ten times or more. The rearrangement uses TRBV7-9 and TRBJ2-3; 7 bases are shared with TRBD1. V shed 6 bases, J shed 8 bases, and the junction held 8 bases outside the gene matches. The CDR3 consists of 13 residues. Germline V gives CDR1 SEHNR, CDR2 FQNEAQ (reference sequence). Here the CDR3 reads CASRPTGVGTQYF. The CDR3 bases are TGTGCCAGCAGACCAACAGGGGTCGGTACGCAGTATTTT.

The table lists this clonotype with a few counts. The V and J genes are TRBV5-1 and TRBJ1-2; D not resolved. The germline V gene has CDR1 SGHRS and CDR2 YFSETQ. Between the trimmed V and J ends, which lost 4 bases and 5 bases, there was a span of 9 bases. The CDR3 is made up of 12 amino acids. The CDR3 is CASSQEDYGYTF. In DNA form, the CDR3 reads TGCGCCAGCAGCCAGGAGGATTATGGCTACACCTTC.

This clonotype was counted a few times. This rearrangement joins TRBV24-1 to TRBJ2-3; possibly TRBD2 for D (6 bases). Germline V gene sequence: CDR1 KGHDR, CDR2 SFDVKD. V was trimmed by 11 bases and J by 6 bases, leaving 17 bases between them. This CDR3 contains 13 residues. CDR3 bases: TGTGCCATCGCACGGAGGGGTGGGGATACGCAGTATTTT. The encoded protein is CAIARRGGDTQYF.

This clonotype has just a few counts. The CDR3 protein is CASSLGFGELFF. CDR3 sequence (DNA): TGTGCCAGCAGCCTGGGGTTCGGGGAGCTGTTTTTT. This sequence joins TRBV5-6 and TRBJ2-2; no definite D call. The V gene lost 4 bases and the J gene lost 7 bases, with 8 bases spanning the gap. This CDR3 is built from 12 residues. Per germline, CDR1 SGHDT and CDR2 YYEEEE. The full variable domain, in which reference TRBV5-6 and TRBJ2-2 provide the parts outside the CDR3, is DAGVTQSPTHLIKTRGQQVTLRCSPKSGHDTVSWYQQALGQGPQFIFQYYEEEERQRGNFPDRFSGHQFPNYSSELNVNALLLGDSALYLCASSLGFGELFFGEGSRLTVL.

The chain combines TRBV4-2 with TRBJ1-4; 8 bases match TRBD1. CDR1 and CDR2 from the germline V gene are LGHNA and YNFKEQ. This CDR3 is built from 13 residues. The V gene end was trimmed by 6 bases and the J gene end by 12 bases; junction bases not matched to a gene: 9. CDR3 sequence (DNA): TGTGCCAGCAGTTTGTTCAGGGGGCCGGAACTGTTTTTT. As protein: CASSLFRGPELFF.

This clonotype appeared a few times. The genes are TRBV4-3 and TRBJ2-1; D is possibly TRBD2 (5 bases). The V gene's germline CDR1 is LGHNA and CDR2 YSLEER. V was cut by 0 bases and J by 11 bases, with 14 bases left in between. The CDR3 is 14 residues long. CDR3 DNA: TGCGCCAGCAGCCAAGATTTTAGGACTCCAAAGCAGTTCTTC. Protein product: CASSQDFRTPKQFF.

In DNA, the CDR3 is TGTGCCAGCTCACCACCCATACTCCACATAGACACAGATACGCAGTATTTT. Translation: CASSPPILHIDTDTQYF. The chain couples TRBV18 to TRBJ2-3; D uncertain. CDR1 and CDR2 (germline): KGHSH, LQKENI. The CDR3 extends over 17 amino acids. Deletions cut 0 bases from V and 2 bases from J, with 15 bases between.

The chain carries TRBV12-3 or TRBV12-4 and TRBJ2-3; D not resolved. This CDR3 comprises 14 residues. Deletions cut 3 bases from V and 2 bases from J, with 9 bases between. The CDR3 coding sequence is TGTGCCAGCAGTTTCGCAGGCCCCACAGATACGCAGTATTTT. Its protein product is CASSFAGPTDTQYF.

The table lists this clonotype with a few counts. The chain has TRBV18 and TRBJ1-6; no reliable D call. Germline V lookup: CDR1 KGHSH, CDR2 LQKENI. This CDR3 has 13 residues. V was pared by 4 bases and J by 10 bases, with 11 bases between. The CDR3 reads CASSQGVGSPLHF. The DNA for the CDR3 is TGTGCCAGCTCACAGGGAGTGGGGTCACCCCTCCACTTT.

The chain recombines TRBV7-2 with TRBJ2-3; the match to TRBD2 covers 8 bases. Germline V gives CDR1 SGHTA, CDR2 FQGNSA. The CDR3 is made up of 14 amino acids. The ends lost 3 bases at V and 2 bases at J; junction bases unmatched: 1. CDR3 in DNA: TGTGCCAGCAGCTTCGGGGGGGCCACAGATACGCAGTATTTT. Its protein is CASSFGGATDTQYF. The whole variable domain, remainder taken from reference TRBV7-2 and TRBJ2-3, is GAGVSQSPSNKVTEKGKDVELRCDPISGHTALYWYRQSLGQGLEFLIYFQGNSAPDKSGLPSDRFSAERTGGSVSTLTIQRTQQEDSAVYLCASSFGGATDTQYFGPGTRLTVL.

In its sample, this clonotype was seen many times. V usage is TRBV5-1 and J usage is TRBJ2-7; TRBD1 is a possible D gene (6 bases). Germline V gives CDR1 SGHRS, CDR2 YFSETQ. The CDR3 is made up of 13 amino acids. The germline V and J ends were trimmed by 4 bases and 4 bases, with 12 bases remaining between them. CDR3 sequence (DNA): TGCGCCAGCAGCGGACAGCCGACTTACGAGCAGTACTTC. Translation: CASSGQPTYEQYF.

This clonotype came up a few times. The CDR3 coding sequence is TGCAGTGCTAAGCTACAGGGGGCTGGGGCCAACGTCCTGACTTTC. This translates into CSAKLQGAGANVLTF. V is TRBV20-1 and J is TRBJ2-6; 8 positions agree with TRBD1. This CDR3 is built from 15 residues. From germline, CDR1 is DFQATT and CDR2 SNEGSKA (reference sequence). Germline trimming cut 4 bases from V and 2 bases from J; bases unmatched to any gene: 4.

The genes are TRBV3-1 and TRBJ1-6; tentative D call: TRBD1 (5 bases). CDR3 length: 15 amino acids. V shed 0 bases and J shed 10 bases, with 13 bases lying between them. Per the germline V gene, CDR1 is LGHDT and CDR2 is YNNKEL (reference sequence). The CDR3 region is CASSQDRAGRSPLHF. The DNA of the CDR3 is TGTGCCAGCAGCCAAGATCGCGCGGGGCGGTCACCCCTCCACTTT.

This clonotype has a count of ten or more. The chain links TRBV11-3 to TRBJ2-1; 8 bases fit TRBD2. The junction had 1 base not matched to a gene; V was cut back by 0 bases and J by 0 bases. CDR1 and CDR2 from the germline V gene are SGHNT and YENEEA. The CDR3 consists of 16 residues. The CDR3 sequence: CASSLDGTSSYNEQFF. In DNA form, the CDR3 reads TGTGCCAGCAGCTTAGATGGGACTAGCTCCTACAATGAGCAGTTCTTC.

This clonotype was seen ten or more times. The rearrangement uses TRBV4-2 and TRBJ2-5; maybe TRBD1 (6 bases). V was pared by 4 bases and J by 2 bases, with 8 bases between. CDR3 length: 13 amino acids. In germline, CDR1 is LGHNA, CDR2 YNFKEQ. The CDR3 loop is CASSPGQQETQYF. DNA for the CDR3: TGTGCCAGCAGCCCCGGACAGCAAGAGACCCAGTACTTC.

V is TRBV10-3 and J is TRBJ2-2; no clear D gene. Trimming stripped 7 bases from V and 1 base from J, with 10 bases between. The CDR3 spans 14 residues. The germline CDR1 and CDR2 sequences are ENHRY and SYGVKD. CDR3 loop: CAIKADLNTGELFF. The CDR3 bases are TGTGCCATCAAGGCCGACTTGAACACCGGGGAGCTGTTTTTT.

This clonotype was seen a few times. The chain employs TRBV29-1 and TRBJ2-1; 10 positions match TRBD2. This CDR3 contains 16 residues. Trimming took 7 bases from V and 1 from J; bases not matched to a gene: 10. CDR1 and CDR2 from the germline V gene are SQVTM and ANQGSEA. DNA of the CDR3: TGCAGCGACAGCTCCGGTAGCGGGGGGTCCTACAATGAGCAGTTCTTC. This encodes CSDSSGSGGSYNEQFF.

This clonotype was seen once. CDR3 in amino acids: CASSPGPRADTQYF. CDR3 DNA sequence: TGTGCCAGCAGCCCCGGCCCGCGGGCAGATACGCAGTATTTT. V gene TRBV11-3 combines with J gene TRBJ2-3, with a weak D call TRBD2 (5 bases). The CDR3 is 14 residues long. Looked up from germline, CDR1 is SGHNT and CDR2 is YENEEA. V lost 5 bases and J 4 bases, leaving 13 bases between the germline ends.

A few counts support this clonotype. V and J are TRBV6-2 or TRBV6-3 and TRBJ2-5; 8 bases align to TRBD1. Unmatched junction bases numbered 7, after V lost 6 bases and J lost 7 bases. Germline lookup yields CDR1 MNHEY and CDR2 SVGEGT. The CDR3 has 13 residues. CDR3 DNA sequence: TGTGCCAGCAGAGGGCAGGGGGCGTGGACCCAGTACTTC. Encoded protein: CASRGQGAWTQYF.

This clonotype was picked up a small number of times. CDR3 sequence (DNA): TGTGCCAGCAGCTATCGGACAGACAGCTATGGCTACACCTTC. Its translation is CASSYRTDSYGYTF. This sequence joins TRBV7-8 and TRBJ1-2, with a possible D match to TRBD1 (6 bases). V was clipped by 4 bases and J by 4 bases, with 13 bases between them. The CDR3 covers 14 residues. Germline CDR1 is SGHVS and CDR2 is FQNEAQ.

This clonotype showed up just a few times. The V and J genes are TRBV20-1 and TRBJ1-6, with 8 bases identical to TRBD1. V was pared by 1 base and J by 3 bases, with 5 bases of the junction left unmatched. CDR3 size: 16 residues. CDR1 DFQATT and CDR2 SNEGSKA come from the germline V gene (reference sequence). CDR3: CSARAQGALYNSPLHF. The CDR3 DNA sequence: TGCAGTGCTAGAGCCCAGGGGGCTCTCTATAATTCACCCCTCCACTTT.

The chain uses TRBV6-2 or TRBV6-3 and TRBJ1-5; D is unclear. The CDR3 has 15 amino acids. V lost 2 bases, J lost 3 bases, and 11 bases lay in between. Germline V gene lookup returns CDR1 MNHEY and CDR2 SVGEGT. The CDR3 DNA is TGTGCCAGCAGTTACCGGCAGCCCCACAATCAGCCCCAGCATTTT. Translated: CASSYRQPHNQPQHF.

There are a few counts of this clonotype. This chain connects TRBV12-3 or TRBV12-4 to TRBJ1-4, with D possibly TRBD1 on 5 matching bases. V lost 3 bases and J lost 8, with 13 bases in between. This CDR3 has 14 amino acids. This CDR3 is CASSFFQGREKLFF. CDR3 sequence (DNA): TGTGCCAGCAGTTTTTTCCAGGGAAGGGAAAAACTGTTTTTT.

This clonotype was observed a handful of times. This sequence joins TRBV14 and TRBJ2-5; D remains unclear. Germline CDR1 is SGHDN and CDR2 is FVKESK. Trimming removed 0 bases from V and 0 bases from J, with 11 bases in between. CDR3 length equals 16 residues. The CDR3, as DNA: TGTGCCAGCAGCCAAGATATGTTACAGTACCAAGAGACCCAGTACTTC. Translating gives CASSQDMLQYQETQYF.

This clonotype occurred a few times. The chain employs TRBV2 and TRBJ2-5; TRBD2 is a possible D gene (6 bases). Germline CDR1 reads SNHLY; CDR2 reads FYNNEI. The CDR3 consists of 12 residues. Between the trimmed V and J ends, which lost 8 bases and 0 bases, there was a span of 7 bases. In DNA form, the CDR3 reads TGTGCCAGCGGGGGGAACCAAGAGACCCAGTACTTC. Translation gives CASGGNQETQYF.

Only a few counts were recorded for this clonotype. The rearrangement joins TRBV5-1 to TRBJ1-1, with 8 positions matching TRBD1. This CDR3 is built from 17 residues. The trim removed 0 bases at V and 3 bases at J, leaving 10 bases unmatched. Germline CDR1 and CDR2: SGHRS and YFSETQ. This CDR3 is CASSLEAGGSRDTEAFF. For the CDR3, the DNA is TGCGCCAGCAGCTTGGAGGCAGGGGGCTCTCGGGACACTGAAGCTTTCTTT. The complete variable domain, with remaining parts taken from reference TRBV5-1 and TRBJ1-1, reads KAGVTQTPRYLIKTRGQQVTLSCSPISGHRSVSWYQQTPGQGLQFLFEYFSETQRNKGNFPGRFSGRQFSNSRSEMNVSTLELGDSALYLCASSLEAGGSRDTEAFFGQGTRLTVV.

The chain links TRBV5-1 to TRBJ2-7, with D possibly matching TRBD1 (6 bases). The ends were cut back, 0 bases at V and 5 bases at J, with 15 bases in the middle. The germline V gene has CDR1 SGHRS and CDR2 YFSETQ. The length of the CDR3 is 15 residues. The CDR3 coding sequence is TGCGCCAGCAGCTTGGTAGGGACACCGGAGAACGAGCAGTACTTC. It is translated as CASSLVGTPENEQYF.

This clonotype was counted only a few times. The chain combines TRBV12-3 or TRBV12-4 with TRBJ1-4; 10 bases are a match to TRBD1. With V trimmed by 4 bases and J by 10 bases, 15 bases remained unmatched. This CDR3 has 17 residues. CDR3 sequence (DNA): TGTGCCAGCAGTTCCCGGGGACAGGGGCCCCTTTATGGAAAACTGTTTTTT. The encoded protein is CASSSRGQGPLYGKLFF.

This clonotype has at least ten counts. The CDR3 protein is CASSLLGDPAKNIQYF. The CDR3 DNA follows: TGTGCCAGCAGCCTTCTTGGGGACCCAGCCAAAAACATTCAGTACTTC. This chain connects TRBV14 to TRBJ2-4, with D tentatively TRBD1 or TRBD2 (5 bases each). Trimming pared 4 bases from V and 0 bases from J, leaving 13 bases between. Germline CDR1 and CDR2: SGHDN and FVKESK. The CDR3 sequence is 16 residues long.